These T cell receptor beta chains were read from a single sample in a study of tumor and adjacent non-tumor tissue in lung cancer. Via MiXCR, TCRdb re-called the multiplex PCR reads, giving one row per CDR3 protein. The sample contains roughly 48,000 distinct CDR3 sequences, 55% to 65% of which appear only once. The source material was distant non-tumor lung tissue. These receptors were collected from a woman aged 70-85 years with non-small cell lung cancer. The CDR3 runs from the conserved cysteine through the conserved F or W. The D gene is left open where the match is weak. Expanded clones get a size class; other rows say once, few or many, or leave the size out.

j_call | d_call | v_call | clone_size | cdr3_aa | cdr3_nt
TRBJ1-2 | . | TRBV30 | . | CAWSERDTYGYTF | TGTGCCTGGAGTGAACGGGATACCTATGGCTACACCTTC
TRBJ2-3 | . | TRBV11-2 | medium-sized | CASTLYEDTQYF | TGTGCCAGCACCCTTTATGAAGATACGCAGTATTTT
TRBJ2-7 | . | TRBV7-2 | . | CASNSQRDSYEQYF | TGTGCCAGTAACTCCCAGAGGGACTCCTACGAGCAGTACTTC
TRBJ2-2 | . | TRBV4-2 | . | CASQDWATNTGELFF | TGTGCCAGCCAAGATTGGGCTACGAACACCGGGGAGCTGTTTTTT
TRBJ2-1 | TRBD2 | TRBV29-1 | . | CSVEEWLAADKEQFF | TGCAGCGTTGAAGAATGGCTAGCGGCCGACAAAGAGCAGTTCTTC
TRBJ2-7 | TRBD2 | TRBV5-1 | many | CASTPFPGTSETYEQYF | TGCGCCAGCACCCCGTTCCCCGGGACTAGCGAGACCTACGAGCAGTACTTC
TRBJ2-1 | TRBD2 | TRBV11-3 | many | CASSLELTSGSHNEQFF | TGTGCCAGCAGCTTAGAGTTGACTAGCGGGAGCCACAATGAGCAGTTCTTC
TRBJ2-7 | TRBD2 | TRBV29-1 | . | CSIALDGTSGRYDQYF | TGTAGCATTGCCCTCGACGGGACTAGCGGGAGGTACGATCAGTACTTC
TRBJ2-1 | . | TRBV19 | . | CASSLKGGDYYNEQFF | TGTGCCAGTAGTCTGAAGGGGGGGGATTACTACAATGAGCAGTTCTTC
TRBJ2-1 | . | TRBV5-1 | few | CASSAGPEVYNEQFF | TGCGCCAGCAGCGCGGGACCCGAGGTCTACAATGAGCAGTTCTTC
TRBJ2-2 | TRBD2 | TRBV7-3 | . | CASSLTPSGRNTGGPFF | TGTGCCAGCAGCTTAACCCCTAGCGGGAGGAACACTGGGGGGCCGTTTTTT
TRBJ1-1 | . | TRBV5-1 | few | CASRDDGDTEAFF | TGCGCCAGCAGGGATGACGGAGACACTGAAGCTTTCTTT
TRBJ2-5 | . | TRBV28 | many | CASTPNGTPETQYF | TGTGCCAGCACTCCCAACGGGACACCCGAGACCCAGTACTTC
TRBJ1-1 | . | TRBV29-1 | few | CSVRCQGIPEAFF | TGCAGCGTAAGATGCCAGGGGATCCCTGAAGCTTTCTTT
TRBJ1-1 | . | TRBV5-6 | . | CASSSSSWEAFF | TGTGCTAGCAGCTCCTCTTCCTGGGAAGCTTTCTTT
TRBJ2-3 | . | TRBV6-1 | . | CASNAFLAYTQYF | TGTGCCAGCAATGCTTTCTTGGCATATACGCAGTATTTT
TRBJ1-2 | . | TRBV29-1 | . | CSVEVDGANYVYTF | TGCAGCGTTGAGGTTGACGGAGCTAACTATGTCTACACCTTC
TRBJ2-3 | . | TRBV29-1 | medium-sized | CSVEDSDTQYF | TGCAGCGTTGAAGATTCAGATACGCAGTATTTT
TRBJ1-5 | . | TRBV20-1 | few | CSASLTSRPQHF | TGCAGTGCTAGTTTGACCTCACGGCCCCAGCATTTT
TRBJ1-1 | . | TRBV19 | . | CASLSSWDTEAFF | TGTGCCAGTCTCTCATCTTGGGACACTGAAGCTTTCTTT
TRBJ2-7 | TRBD1 | TRBV11-1 | . | CANSFRDRSPYEQYF | TGTGCCAATAGCTTCCGGGACAGGAGTCCCTACGAGCAGTACTTC
TRBJ2-5 | . | TRBV5-1 | few | CASTPDQETQYF | TGCGCCAGTACGCCGGACCAAGAGACCCAGTACTTC
TRBJ1-4 | TRBD1 | TRBV5-1 | few | CASSLQGAEEKLFF | TGCGCCAGCAGCTTACAGGGGGCAGAGGAAAAACTGTTTTTT
TRBJ2-1 | . | TRBV28 | . | CASRQRYNEHFF | TGTGCCAGCAGGCAGCGTTACAATGAGCACTTCTTC
TRBJ2-7 | . | TRBV5-1 | few | CASSLGDYGQYF | TGCGCCAGCAGCTTGGGAGATTACGGGCAGTACTTC
TRBJ2-2 | TRBD2 | TRBV13 | once | CASRRGGTGELFF | TGTGCCAGCAGACGGGGGGGGACCGGGGAGCTTTTTTTT